The 9 T cell receptor beta chains presented below share a single source sample, sequenced in a study of T cell clonality in common variable immunodeficiency. Overall study findings and caveats: In common variable immunodeficiency, TCR beta chains reportedly carried fewer deletions and N-nucleotide insertions.

TCRdb's copy holds only in-frame clones and misses some; the assay was immunoSEQ multiplex PCR. This sample has some 20,000 clones and no singletons, with approximately 2.6% in the ten largest. For these TCRs, the target antigens are not known. What was sequenced was peripheral blood mononuclear cells. The receptors derive from a human donor with common variable immunodeficiency.

This clone was counted between two and nine times. The CDR3 goes on 3 residues after the read ends, and that part is filled in from the germline J gene. This sequence joins TRBV19 and TRBJ2-5; TRBD1 matches 9 bases. In germline, CDR1 is LNHDA, CDR2 SQIVND (reference sequence). The CDR3 runs to 15 residues. V trimming: 5 bases; J trimming: 5 bases; junction bases outside the gene matches: 9. The sequenced part of the CDR3 DNA is TGTGCCAGTAGTTTCACAGGGGGCGAGGCGGAGACC. It specifies CASSFTGGEAET. The complete CDR3 reads CASSFTGGEAETQYF.

Turning to this clone: The read ends 3 residues before the CDR3 terminus; that terminus is restored from the germline J gene. The genes are TRBV13 and TRBJ2-7; TRBD1 matches 9 bases. Per the germline V gene, CDR1 is PRHDT and CDR2 is FYEKMQ (reference sequence). After removal of 1 base from V and 1 base from J, the junction contained 2 bases not matched to a gene. The CDR3 spans 15 residues. The chain's CDR3 is CASSLEGTGSYEQYF. CDR3 DNA, as far as it was read: TGTGCCAGCAGCTTAGAAGGGACAGGGTCCTACGAG.

This clone was observed a few times. Coverage ceases 3 residues before the CDR3 finishes, and the germline J gene fills in the end. This rearrangement joins TRBV7-9 to TRBJ1-4, with 7 bases lining up with TRBD1. CDR3 size: 14 residues. Germline values: CDR1 SEHNR, CDR2 FQNEAQ (reference sequence). V was pared by 5 bases and J by 8 bases, with 8 bases of the junction left unmatched. CDR3 sequence reads: CASSEQGIREKLFF. The sequenced CDR3 bases are TGTGCCAGCAGCGAACAGGGGATTAGGGAAAAA. Supplemented by reference TRBV7-9 and TRBJ1-4, the full variable domain reads DTGVSQNPRHKITKRGQNVTFRCDPISEHNRLYWYRQTLGQGPEFLTYFQNEAQLEKSRLLSDRFSAERPKGSFSTLEIQRTEQGDSAMYLCASSEQGIREKLFFGSGTQLSVL.

This clone showed up just a few times. This CDR3 is CASSLAPIGGIGYNEQFF. The DNA read from the CDR3 is TGTGCCAGCAGCTTAGCACCCATCGGGGGGATCGGTTACAATGAG. V usage is TRBV7-8 and J usage is TRBJ2-1; 7 bases map to TRBD2. The read comes to an end 3 residues before the CDR3 does, leaving the germline J gene to fill in the end. CDR1 is SGHVS, CDR2 FQNEAQ, per germline. Trimming removed 0 bases from V and 4 bases from J; junction bases left unmatched: 12. The CDR3 runs 18 residues.

This clone has just a few counts. The read falls 3 residues short of the CDR3 end, and the missing part is taken from the germline J gene. The genes are TRBV18 and TRBJ2-4, with TRBD1 matching over 8 bases. CDR3 length: 16 amino acids. Trimming at V came to 3 bases and at J to 7 bases, leaving 11 bases not matched to a gene. Germline V CDR1 and CDR2: KGHSH, LQKENI. Incomplete CDR3 DNA: TGTGCCAGCTCACCCCCAGGACAGGGATCAATCAACATT. Translating gives CASSPPGQGSINI. The whole CDR3 region reads CASSPPGQGSINIQYF.

There are a few counts of this clone. Here the CDR3 reads CASSSFSEQYF. The part of the CDR3 DNA that was read is TGTGCCAGCAGTTCTTTCAGCGAG. V gene TRBV6-2 or TRBV6-3 combines with J gene TRBJ2-7; D unclear. The missing CDR3 end, 3 residues past where the read stops, is filled in from the germline J gene. This CDR3 has 11 amino acids. The V end lost 4 bases, the J end lost 6 bases, and 7 bases lay between the germline ends. Per the germline V gene, CDR1 is MNHEY and CDR2 is SVGEGT.

Notes on this clone: The read is 3 residues too short to cover the CDR3 end, so that end is filled in from the germline J gene. V is TRBV6-2 or TRBV6-3 and J is TRBJ2-1, with 8 bases that match TRBD2. Germline loops: CDR1 MNHEY, CDR2 SVGEGT. Unmatched junction bases numbered 9, after V lost 9 bases and J lost 2 bases. The CDR3 is made up of 15 amino acids. CDR3 DNA, as far as it was read: TGTGCCAGTGCCCAGGGCGGGGGGACCTACAATGAG. Its protein product is CASAQGGGTYNE. The whole CDR3 region reads CASAQGGGTYNEQFF.

This clone has more than one count but fewer than ten. The read halts 3 residues ahead of the CDR3 end, with the missing end drawn from the germline J gene. The chain employs TRBV7-2 and TRBJ1-3; TRBD1 matches 10 bases. The CDR3 contains 13 residues. The ends lost 5 bases at V and 7 bases at J; junction bases unmatched: 2. The germline CDR1 and CDR2 sequences are SGHTA and FQGNSA. The DNA read from the CDR3 is TGTGCCAGCAGCCCGGGACAGGGGAACACC. This encodes CASSPGQGNT. The complete CDR3 protein is CASSPGQGNTIYF.

A note on this clone: The read finishes 3 residues shy of the CDR3 end, and the germline J gene is used to complete it. The chain uses TRBV16 and TRBJ1-2, with TRBD1 matching 8 bases. Losses at the gene ends were 0 bases for V and 4 bases for J; bases not matched to a gene: 4. Germline CDR1 reads KGHSY; CDR2 reads FQNENV. The CDR3 has 15 residues. CDR3 bases read: TGTGCCAGCAGCCAATCCGGTCAGGGGGCCTATGGC. This encodes CASSQSGQGAYG. The whole CDR3 sequence reads CASSQSGQGAYGYTF. The whole variable domain, remainder taken from reference TRBV16 and TRBJ1-2, is GEEVAQTPKHLVRGEGQKAKLYCAPIKGHSYVFWYQQVLKNEFKFLISFQNENVFDETGMPKERFSAKCLPNSPCSLEIQATKLEDSAVYFCASSQSGQGAYGYTFGSGTRLTVV.